This T cell receptor beta chain was sequenced during a study of blood T cell repertoires in COVID-19. At the level of the study: In each case, the material was cDNA or gDNA derived from T cells, B-cell-depleted T cells, or PBMCs.

The CDR3 has 14 residues. V shed 1 base and J shed 5 bases, with 7 bases lying between them. Germline V lookup: CDR1 SGHNT, CDR2 YYREEE (reference sequence). Authors' processing steps: From reference gene primer amplification, estimates of nucleated cell counts were derived. Some clones are missing from TCRdb's copy, which holds only in-frame ones; the method was immunoSEQ multiplex PCR. That table is the source of V, J and clone size, and D and trimming were worked out from the DNA. This table holds more than 200,000 clones, 80% to 90% found once. Donors were grouped by their self-reported clinical history. Before being deemed recovered, Cohort 3 donors had two negative PCRs, clearance, or symptom resolution.

The clonotype comes from a woman in her twenties or thirties who had recovered from COVID-19. Sequenced input: PBMCs or T cells enriched from blood (not recorded which). The V and J genes are TRBV5-4 and TRBJ1-6; D unclear. CDR3 coding DNA: TGTGCCAGCAGCTTGCCGGGAAATAATTCACCCCTCCACTTT. Amino acid sequence: CASSLPGNNSPLHF.